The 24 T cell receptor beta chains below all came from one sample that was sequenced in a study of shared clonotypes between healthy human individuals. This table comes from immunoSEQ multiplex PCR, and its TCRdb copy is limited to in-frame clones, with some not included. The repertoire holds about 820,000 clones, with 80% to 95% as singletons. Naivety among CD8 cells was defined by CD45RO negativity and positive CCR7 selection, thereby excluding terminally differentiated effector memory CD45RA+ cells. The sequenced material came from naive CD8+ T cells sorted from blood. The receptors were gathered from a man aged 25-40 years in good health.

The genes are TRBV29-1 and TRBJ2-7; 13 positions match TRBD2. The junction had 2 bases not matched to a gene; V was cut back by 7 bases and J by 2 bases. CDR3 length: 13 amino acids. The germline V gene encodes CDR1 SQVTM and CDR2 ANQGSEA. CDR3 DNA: TGCAGCGCCGGACTAGCGGGAGCCTACGAGCAGTACTTC. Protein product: CSAGLAGAYEQYF.

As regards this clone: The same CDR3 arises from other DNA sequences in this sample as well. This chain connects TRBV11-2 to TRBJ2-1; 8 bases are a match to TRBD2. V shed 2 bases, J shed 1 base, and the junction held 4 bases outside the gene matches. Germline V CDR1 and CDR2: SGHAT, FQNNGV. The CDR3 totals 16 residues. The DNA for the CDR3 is TGTGCCAGCAGCTTAATAGCGGGATCGTCCTACAATGAGCAGTTCTTC. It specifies CASSLIAGSSYNEQFF.

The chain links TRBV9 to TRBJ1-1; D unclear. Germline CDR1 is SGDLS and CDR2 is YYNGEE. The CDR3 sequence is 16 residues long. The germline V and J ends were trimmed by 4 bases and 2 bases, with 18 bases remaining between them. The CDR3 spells CASSPLIGLANTEAFF. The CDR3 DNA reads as TGTGCCAGCAGCCCACTAATCGGTTTAGCCAACACTGAAGCTTTCTTT.

CDR3 sequence: CSVEIVVAGGPYNEQFF. DNA for the CDR3: TGCAGCGTTGAGATTGTAGTAGCGGGAGGGCCGTACAATGAGCAGTTCTTC. V usage is TRBV29-1 and J usage is TRBJ2-1, with 11 bases fitting TRBD2. The CDR3 has 17 amino acids. Trimming removed 3 bases from V and 4 bases from J; junction bases left unmatched: 11. Germline loops: CDR1 SQVTM, CDR2 ANQGSEA.

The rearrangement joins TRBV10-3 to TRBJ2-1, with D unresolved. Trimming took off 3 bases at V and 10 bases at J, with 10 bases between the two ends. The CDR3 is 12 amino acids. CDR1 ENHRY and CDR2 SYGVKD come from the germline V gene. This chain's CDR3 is CAISDQSEEQFF. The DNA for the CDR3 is TGTGCCATCAGTGACCAGTCGGAGGAGCAGTTCTTC.

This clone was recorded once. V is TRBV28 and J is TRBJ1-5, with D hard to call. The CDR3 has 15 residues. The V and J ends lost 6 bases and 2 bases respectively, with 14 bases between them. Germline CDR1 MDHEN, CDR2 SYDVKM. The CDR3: CASSLGYRGNQPQHF. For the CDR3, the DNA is TGTGCCAGCAGCCTAGGGTACAGAGGCAATCAGCCCCAGCATTTT.

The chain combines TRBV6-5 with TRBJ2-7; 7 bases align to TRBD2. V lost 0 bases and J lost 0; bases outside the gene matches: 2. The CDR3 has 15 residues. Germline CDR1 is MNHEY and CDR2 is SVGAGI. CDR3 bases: TGTGCCAGCAGTTACTCTGGGGGGGGCTCCTACGAGCAGTACTTC. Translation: CASSYSGGGSYEQYF.

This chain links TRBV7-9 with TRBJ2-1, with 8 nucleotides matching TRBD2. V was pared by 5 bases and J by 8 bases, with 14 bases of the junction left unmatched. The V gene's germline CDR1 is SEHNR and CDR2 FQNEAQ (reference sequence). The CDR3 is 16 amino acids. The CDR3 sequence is CASSPYKREFGDEQFF. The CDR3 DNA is TGTGCCAGCAGCCCCTACAAGCGGGAGTTTGGCGATGAGCAGTTCTTC.

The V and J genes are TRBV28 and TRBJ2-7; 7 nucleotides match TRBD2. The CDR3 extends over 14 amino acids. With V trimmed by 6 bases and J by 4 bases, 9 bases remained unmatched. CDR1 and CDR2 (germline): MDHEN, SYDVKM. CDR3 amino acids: CASSPSGTLYEQYF. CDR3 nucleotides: TGTGCCAGCAGCCCAAGCGGGACTCTTTACGAGCAGTACTTC.

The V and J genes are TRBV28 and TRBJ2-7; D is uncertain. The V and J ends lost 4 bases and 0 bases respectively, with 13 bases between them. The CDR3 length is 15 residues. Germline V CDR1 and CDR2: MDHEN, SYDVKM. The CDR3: CASSSPGSSSYEQYF. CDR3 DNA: TGTGCCAGCAGTTCTCCGGGTTCTAGCTCCTACGAGCAGTACTTC.

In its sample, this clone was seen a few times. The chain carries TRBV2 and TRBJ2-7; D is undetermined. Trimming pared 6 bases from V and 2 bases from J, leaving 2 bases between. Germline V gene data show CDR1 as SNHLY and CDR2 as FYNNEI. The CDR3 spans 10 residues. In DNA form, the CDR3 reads TGTGCCAGCAGCACCTACGAGCAGTACTTC. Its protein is CASSTYEQYF.

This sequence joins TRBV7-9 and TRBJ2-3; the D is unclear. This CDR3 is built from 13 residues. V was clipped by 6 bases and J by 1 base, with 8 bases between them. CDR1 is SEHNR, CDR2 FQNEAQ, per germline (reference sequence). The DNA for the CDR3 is TGTGCCAGCAGGAGTGGGGGCACAGATACGCAGTATTTT. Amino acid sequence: CASRSGGTDTQYF.

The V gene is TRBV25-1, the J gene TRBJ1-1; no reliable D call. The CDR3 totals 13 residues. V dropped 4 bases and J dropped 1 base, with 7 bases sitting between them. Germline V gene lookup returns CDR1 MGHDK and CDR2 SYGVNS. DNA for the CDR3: TGTGCCAGCAGTGTTTCGGGGAACACTGAAGCTTTCTTT. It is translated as CASSVSGNTEAFF.

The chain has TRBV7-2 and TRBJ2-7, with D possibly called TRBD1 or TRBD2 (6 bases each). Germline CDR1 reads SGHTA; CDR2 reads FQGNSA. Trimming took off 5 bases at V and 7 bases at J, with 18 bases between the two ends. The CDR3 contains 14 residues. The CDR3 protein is CASSTLGGRGEQYF. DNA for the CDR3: TGTGCCAGCAGCACCTTAGGGGGTCGGGGGGAGCAGTACTTC.

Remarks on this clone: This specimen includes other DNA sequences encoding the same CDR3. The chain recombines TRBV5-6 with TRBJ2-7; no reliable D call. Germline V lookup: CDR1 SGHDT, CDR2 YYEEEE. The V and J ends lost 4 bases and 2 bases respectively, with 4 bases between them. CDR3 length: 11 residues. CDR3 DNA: TGTGCCAGCAGCGTGACCTACGAGCAGTACTTC. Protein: CASSVTYEQYF. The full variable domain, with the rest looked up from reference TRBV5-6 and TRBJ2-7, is DAGVTQSPTHLIKTRGQQVTLRCSPKSGHDTVSWYQQALGQGPQFIFQYYEEEERQRGNFPDRFSGHQFPNYSSELNVNALLLGDSALYLCASSVTYEQYFGPGTRLTVT.

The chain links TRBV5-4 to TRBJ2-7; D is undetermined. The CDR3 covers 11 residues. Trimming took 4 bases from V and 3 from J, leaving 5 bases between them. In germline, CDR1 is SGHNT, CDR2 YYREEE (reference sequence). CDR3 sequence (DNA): TGTGCCAGCAGCGCAGGCTACGAGCAGTACTTC. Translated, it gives CASSAGYEQYF.

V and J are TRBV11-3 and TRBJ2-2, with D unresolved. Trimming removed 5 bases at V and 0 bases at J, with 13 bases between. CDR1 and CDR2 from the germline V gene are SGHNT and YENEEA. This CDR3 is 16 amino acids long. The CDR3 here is CASSRWGGANTGELFF. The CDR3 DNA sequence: TGTGCCAGCAGCCGATGGGGTGGAGCGAACACCGGGGAGCTGTTTTTT. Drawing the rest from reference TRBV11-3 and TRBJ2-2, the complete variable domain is EAGVVQSPRYKIIEKKQPVAFWCNPISGHNTLYWYLQNLGQGPELLIRYENEEAVDDSQLPKDRFSAERLKGVDSTLKIQPAELGDSAVYLCASSRWGGANTGELFFGEGSRLTVL.

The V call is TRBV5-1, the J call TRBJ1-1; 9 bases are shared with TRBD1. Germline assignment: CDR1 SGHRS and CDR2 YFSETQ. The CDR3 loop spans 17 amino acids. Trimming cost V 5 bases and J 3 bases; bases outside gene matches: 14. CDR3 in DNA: TGCGCCAGCAGACTAATTACAGGGGGCAGTAGGGACACTGAAGCTTTCTTT. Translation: CASRLITGGSRDTEAFF.

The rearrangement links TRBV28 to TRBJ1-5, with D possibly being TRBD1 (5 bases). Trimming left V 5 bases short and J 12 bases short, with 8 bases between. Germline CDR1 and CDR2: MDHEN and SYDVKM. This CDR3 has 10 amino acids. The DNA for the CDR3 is TGTGCCAGCAGTGAAGGGGACCAGCATTTT. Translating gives CASSEGDQHF.

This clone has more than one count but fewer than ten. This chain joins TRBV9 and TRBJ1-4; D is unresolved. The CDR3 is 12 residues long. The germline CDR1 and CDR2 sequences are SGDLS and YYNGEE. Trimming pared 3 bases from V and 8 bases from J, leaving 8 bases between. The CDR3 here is CASSGRREKLFF. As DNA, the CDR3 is TGTGCCAGCAGCGGCCGGAGAGAAAAACTGTTTTTT.

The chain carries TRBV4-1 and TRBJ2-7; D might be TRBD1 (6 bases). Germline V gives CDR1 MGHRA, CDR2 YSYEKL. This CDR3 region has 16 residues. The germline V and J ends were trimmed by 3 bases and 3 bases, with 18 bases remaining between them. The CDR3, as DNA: TGCGCCAGCAGCCACCTCTGGGGGCGGCGCGACTACGAGCAGTACTTC. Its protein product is CASSHLWGRRDYEQYF.

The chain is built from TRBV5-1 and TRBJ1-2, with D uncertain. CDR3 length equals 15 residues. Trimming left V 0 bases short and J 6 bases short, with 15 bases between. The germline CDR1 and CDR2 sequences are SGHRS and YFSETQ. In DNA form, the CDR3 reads TGCGCCAGCAGCTTGGAACCCTTTATCTCGGATGGCTACACCTTC. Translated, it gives CASSLEPFISDGYTF.

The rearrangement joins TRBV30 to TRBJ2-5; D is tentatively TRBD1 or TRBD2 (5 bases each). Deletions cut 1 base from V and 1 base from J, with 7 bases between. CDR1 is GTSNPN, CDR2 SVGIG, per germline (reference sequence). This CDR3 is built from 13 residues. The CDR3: CAWSGGIQETQYF. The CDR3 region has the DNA TGTGCCTGGAGTGGGGGGATCCAAGAGACCCAGTACTTC.

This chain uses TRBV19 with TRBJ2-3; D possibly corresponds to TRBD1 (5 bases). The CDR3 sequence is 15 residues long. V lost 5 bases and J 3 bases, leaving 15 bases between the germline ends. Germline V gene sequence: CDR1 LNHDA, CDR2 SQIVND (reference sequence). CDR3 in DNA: TGTGCCAGTAGTTGGGGCGCGAGGATAACAGATACGCAGTATTTT. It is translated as CASSWGARITDTQYF.